This T cell receptor beta chain was profiled in a study of blood T cells in healthy people across ages. For the second PCR, which ran for about 6 to 11 cycles, a sample-barcoded 5' primer and a J-beta primer mix were used. In TCRdb, the 5' RACE reads were re-called with MiXCR into one record per CDR3 protein. The data show over 1,500,000 distinct CDR3 sequences, about 39% seen once. A note on this clonotype: As yet, its antigen is unknown.

Study-wide results and limits: Per million T cells, TCR beta diversity dropped about linearly as age rose. Changes seen in expanded clonotypes were possibly confounded by donor CMV status left unknown.

Between the trimmed V and J ends, which lost 3 bases and 2 bases, there was a span of 8 bases. CDR3 length equals 13 residues. The V gene's germline CDR1 is SQVTM and CDR2 ANQGSEA. Sequenced input: blood. V and J are TRBV29-1 and TRBJ2-1; unclear D gene. The source is a human donor in good health. CDR3 coding DNA: TGCAGCGTTGACTCCGGTACCTACAATGAGCAGTTCTTC. This sequence encodes CSVDSGTYNEQFF.